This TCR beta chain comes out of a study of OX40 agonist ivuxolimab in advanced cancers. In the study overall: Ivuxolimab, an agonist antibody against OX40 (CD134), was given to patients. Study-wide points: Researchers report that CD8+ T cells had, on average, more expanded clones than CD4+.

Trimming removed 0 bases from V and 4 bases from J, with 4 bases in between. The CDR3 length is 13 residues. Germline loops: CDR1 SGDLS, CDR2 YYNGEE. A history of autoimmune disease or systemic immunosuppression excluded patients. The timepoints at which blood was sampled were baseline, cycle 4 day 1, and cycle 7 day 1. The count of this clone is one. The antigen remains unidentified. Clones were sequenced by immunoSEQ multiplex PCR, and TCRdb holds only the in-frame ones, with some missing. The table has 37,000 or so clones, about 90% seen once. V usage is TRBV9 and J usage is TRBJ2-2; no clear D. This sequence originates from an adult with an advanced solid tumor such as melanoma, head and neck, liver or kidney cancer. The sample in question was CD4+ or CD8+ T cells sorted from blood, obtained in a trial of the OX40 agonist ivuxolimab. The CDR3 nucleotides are TGTGCCAGCAGCGTAGGTGGCACCGGGGAGCTGTTTTTT. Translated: CASSVGGTGELFF. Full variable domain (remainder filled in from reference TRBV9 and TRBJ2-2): DSGVTQTPKHLITATGQRVTLRCSPRSGDLSVYWYQQSLDQGLQFLIQYYNGEERAKGNILERFSAQQFPDLHSELNLSSLELGDSALYFCASSVGGTGELFFGEGSRLTVL.